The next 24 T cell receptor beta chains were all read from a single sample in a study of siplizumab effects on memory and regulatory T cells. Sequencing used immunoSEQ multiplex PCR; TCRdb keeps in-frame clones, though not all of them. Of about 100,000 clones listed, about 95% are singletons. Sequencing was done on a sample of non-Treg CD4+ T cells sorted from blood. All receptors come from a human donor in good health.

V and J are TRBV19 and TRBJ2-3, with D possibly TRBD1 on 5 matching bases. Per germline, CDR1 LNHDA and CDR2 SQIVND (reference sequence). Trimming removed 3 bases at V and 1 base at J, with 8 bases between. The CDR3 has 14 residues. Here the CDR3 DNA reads TGTGCCAGTAGTATGACAGTTCGCACAGATACGCAGTATTTT. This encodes CASSMTVRTDTQYF.

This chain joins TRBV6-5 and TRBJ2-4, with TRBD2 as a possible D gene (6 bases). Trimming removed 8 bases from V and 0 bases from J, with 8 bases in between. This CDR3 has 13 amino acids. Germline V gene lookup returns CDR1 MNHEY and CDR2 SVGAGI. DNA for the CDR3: TGTGCCAGCGGAGGGGTAGCCAAAAACATTCAGTACTTC. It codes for CASGGVAKNIQYF.

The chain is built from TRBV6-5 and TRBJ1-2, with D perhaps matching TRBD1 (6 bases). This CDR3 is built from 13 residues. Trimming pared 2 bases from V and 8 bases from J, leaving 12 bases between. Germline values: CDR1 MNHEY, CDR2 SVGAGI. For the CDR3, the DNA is TGTGCCAGCAGTTACGGTTGGGGGCGAGGCTACACCTTC. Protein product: CASSYGWGRGYTF.

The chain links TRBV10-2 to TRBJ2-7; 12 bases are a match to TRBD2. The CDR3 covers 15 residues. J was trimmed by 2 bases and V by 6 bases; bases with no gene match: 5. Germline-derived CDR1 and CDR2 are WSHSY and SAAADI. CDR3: CASRGLAGTTYEQYF. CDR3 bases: TGCGCCAGCAGAGGACTAGCGGGGACCACCTACGAGCAGTACTTC.

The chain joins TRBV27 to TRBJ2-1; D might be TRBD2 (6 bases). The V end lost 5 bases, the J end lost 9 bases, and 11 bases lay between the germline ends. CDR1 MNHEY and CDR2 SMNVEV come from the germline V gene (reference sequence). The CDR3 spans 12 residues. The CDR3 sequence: CASSRTSTEQFF. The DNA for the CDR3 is TGTGCCAGCAGTAGAACTAGCACTGAGCAGTTCTTC.

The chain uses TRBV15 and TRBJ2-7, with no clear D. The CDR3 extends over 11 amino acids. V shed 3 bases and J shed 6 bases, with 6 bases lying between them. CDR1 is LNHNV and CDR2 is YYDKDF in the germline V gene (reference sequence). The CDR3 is CATSRTGEQYF. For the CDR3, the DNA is TGTGCCACCAGCAGGACGGGCGAGCAGTACTTC.

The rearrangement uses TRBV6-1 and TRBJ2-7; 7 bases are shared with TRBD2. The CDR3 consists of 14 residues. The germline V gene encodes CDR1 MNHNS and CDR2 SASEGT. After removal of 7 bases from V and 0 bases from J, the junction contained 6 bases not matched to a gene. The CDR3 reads CASTRDYNSYEQYF. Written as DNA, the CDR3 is TGTGCCAGCACCCGGGACTACAACTCCTACGAGCAGTACTTC.

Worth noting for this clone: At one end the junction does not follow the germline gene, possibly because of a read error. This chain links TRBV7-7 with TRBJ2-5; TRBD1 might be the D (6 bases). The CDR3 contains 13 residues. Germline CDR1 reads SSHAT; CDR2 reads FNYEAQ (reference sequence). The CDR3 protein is CASSLNRVETQYF. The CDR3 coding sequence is TGTGCTAGCAGCTTAAACAGGGTAGAGACCCAGTACTTC.

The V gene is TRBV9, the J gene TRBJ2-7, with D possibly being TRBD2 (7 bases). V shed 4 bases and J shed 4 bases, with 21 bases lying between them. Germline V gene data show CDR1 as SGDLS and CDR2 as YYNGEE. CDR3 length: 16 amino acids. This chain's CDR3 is CASSRGDSGGSYEQYF. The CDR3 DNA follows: TGTGCCAGCAGCCGAGGGGATTCGGGGGGCAGTTACGAGCAGTACTTC.

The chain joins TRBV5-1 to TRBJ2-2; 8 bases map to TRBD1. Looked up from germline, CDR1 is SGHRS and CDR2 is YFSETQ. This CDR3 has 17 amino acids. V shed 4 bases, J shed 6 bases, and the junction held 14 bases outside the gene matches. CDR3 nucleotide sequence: TGCGCCAGCAGCGCGACGACAGGGGATGTTATGGCCGGGGAGCTGTTTTTT. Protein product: CASSATTGDVMAGELFF.

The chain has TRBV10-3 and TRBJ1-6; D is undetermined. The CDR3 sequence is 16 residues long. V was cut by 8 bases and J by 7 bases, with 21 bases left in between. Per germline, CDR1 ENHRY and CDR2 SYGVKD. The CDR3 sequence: CAIDFGHLVKNSPLHF. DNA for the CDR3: TGTGCCATCGATTTTGGGCACTTGGTGAAAAATTCACCCCTCCACTTT.

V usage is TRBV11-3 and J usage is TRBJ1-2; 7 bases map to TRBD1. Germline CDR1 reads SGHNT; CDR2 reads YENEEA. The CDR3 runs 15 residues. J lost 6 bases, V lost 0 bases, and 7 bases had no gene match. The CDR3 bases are TGTGCCAGCAGCTTAGATCCCCAGGGGGGCCATGGCTACACCTTC. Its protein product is CASSLDPQGGHGYTF.

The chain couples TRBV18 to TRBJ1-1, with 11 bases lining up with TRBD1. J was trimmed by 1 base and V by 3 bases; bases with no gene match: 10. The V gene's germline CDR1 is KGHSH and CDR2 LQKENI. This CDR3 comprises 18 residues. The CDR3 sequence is CASSPRTGGDLANTEAFF. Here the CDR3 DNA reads TGTGCCAGCTCACCCCGGACAGGGGGCGATCTGGCGAACACTGAAGCTTTCTTT. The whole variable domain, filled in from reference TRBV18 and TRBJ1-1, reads NAGVMQNPRHLVRRRGQEARLRCSPMKGHSHVYWYRQLPEEGLKFMVYLQKENIIDESGMPKERFSAEFPKEGPSILRIQQVVRGDSAAYFCASSPRTGGDLANTEAFFGQGTRLTVV.

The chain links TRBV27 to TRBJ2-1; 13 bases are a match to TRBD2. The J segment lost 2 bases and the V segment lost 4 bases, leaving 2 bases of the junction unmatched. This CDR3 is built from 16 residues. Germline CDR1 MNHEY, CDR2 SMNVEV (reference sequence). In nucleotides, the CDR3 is TGTGCCAGCAGTTCGGGACTAGCGGGGACCTACAATGAGCAGTTCTTC. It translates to CASSSGLAGTYNEQFF.

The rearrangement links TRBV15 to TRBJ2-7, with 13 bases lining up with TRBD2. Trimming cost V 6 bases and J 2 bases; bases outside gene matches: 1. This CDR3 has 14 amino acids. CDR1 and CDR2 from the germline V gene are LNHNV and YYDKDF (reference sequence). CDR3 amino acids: CATRTSGRPYEQYF. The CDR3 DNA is TGTGCCACCAGGACTAGCGGGAGGCCCTACGAGCAGTACTTC.

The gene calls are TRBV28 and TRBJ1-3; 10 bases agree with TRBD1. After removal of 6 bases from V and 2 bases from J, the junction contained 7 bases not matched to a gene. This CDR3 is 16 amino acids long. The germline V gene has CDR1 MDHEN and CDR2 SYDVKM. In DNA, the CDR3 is TGTGCCAGCAGAAAACCAGGACAGGGGGCTGGAAACACCATATATTTT. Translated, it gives CASRKPGQGAGNTIYF.

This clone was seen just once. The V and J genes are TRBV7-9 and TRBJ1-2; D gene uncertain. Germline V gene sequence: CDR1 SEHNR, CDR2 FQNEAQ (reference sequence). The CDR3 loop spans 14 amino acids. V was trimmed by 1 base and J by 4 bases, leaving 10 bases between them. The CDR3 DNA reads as TGTGCCAGCAGCTTAGGGCTTCCGATCTATGGCTACACCTTC. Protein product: CASSLGLPIYGYTF. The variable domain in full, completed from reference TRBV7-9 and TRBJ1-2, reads DTGVSQNPRHKITKRGQNVTFRCDPISEHNRLYWYRQTLGQGPEFLTYFQNEAQLEKSRLLSDRFSAERPKGSFSTLEIQRTEQGDSAMYLCASSLGLPIYGYTFGSGTRLTVV.

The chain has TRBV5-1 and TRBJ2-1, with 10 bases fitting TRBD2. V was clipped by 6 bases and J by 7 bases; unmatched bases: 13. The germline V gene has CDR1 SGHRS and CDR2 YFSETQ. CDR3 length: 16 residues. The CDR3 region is CASTLLAGARGNEQFF. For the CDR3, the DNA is TGCGCCAGCACCCTTCTAGCGGGAGCTAGGGGAAATGAGCAGTTCTTC.

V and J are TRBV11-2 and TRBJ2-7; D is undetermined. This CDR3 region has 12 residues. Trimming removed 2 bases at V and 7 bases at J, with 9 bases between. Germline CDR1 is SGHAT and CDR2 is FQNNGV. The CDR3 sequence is CASSLLGEEQYF. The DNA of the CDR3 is TGTGCCAGCAGCTTACTTGGCGAAGAGCAGTACTTC.

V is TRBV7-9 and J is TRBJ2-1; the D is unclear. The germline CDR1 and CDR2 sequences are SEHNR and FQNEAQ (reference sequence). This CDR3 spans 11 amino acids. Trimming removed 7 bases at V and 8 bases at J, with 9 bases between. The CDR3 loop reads CASTSVDEQFF. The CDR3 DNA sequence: TGTGCCAGCACTTCAGTCGATGAGCAGTTCTTC.

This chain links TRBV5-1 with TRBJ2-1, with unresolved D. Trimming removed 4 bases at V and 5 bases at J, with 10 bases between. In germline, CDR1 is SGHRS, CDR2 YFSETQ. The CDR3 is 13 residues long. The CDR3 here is CASSLGSNNEQFF. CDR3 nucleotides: TGCGCCAGCAGCCTCGGGTCCAACAATGAGCAGTTCTTC.

The DNA of the CDR3 is TGTGCCAGCAGCTACAGGGCTACTGATACCGGGGAGCTGTTTTTT. It translates to CASSYRATDTGELFF. V and J are TRBV7-8 and TRBJ2-2; a weak D match, TRBD1 (6 bases). Trimming removed 4 bases at V and 5 bases at J, with 14 bases between. CDR3 length: 15 amino acids. CDR1 is SGHVS and CDR2 is FQNEAQ in the germline V gene.

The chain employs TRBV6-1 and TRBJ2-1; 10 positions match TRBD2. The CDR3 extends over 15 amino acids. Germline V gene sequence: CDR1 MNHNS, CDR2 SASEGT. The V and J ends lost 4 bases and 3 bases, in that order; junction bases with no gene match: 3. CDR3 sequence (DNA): TGTGCCAGCAGTGGTCTAGCGGGAGTCTACAATGAGCAGTTCTTC. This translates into CASSGLAGVYNEQFF.

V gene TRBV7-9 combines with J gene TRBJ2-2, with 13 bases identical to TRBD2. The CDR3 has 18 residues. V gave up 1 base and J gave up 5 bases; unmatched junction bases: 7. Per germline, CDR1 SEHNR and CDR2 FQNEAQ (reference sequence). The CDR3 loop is CASSLVRTSGRQTGELFF. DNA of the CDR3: TGTGCCAGCAGCTTAGTTAGGACTAGCGGGAGACAGACCGGGGAGCTGTTTTTT.